This T cell receptor (beta chain) comes out of a study of response to subunit inactivated influenza vaccine. Study observations and caveats: New T cells are recruited in small numbers by each seasonal influenza vaccination, according to the authors' suggestion.

TCRdb itself ran the RT-PCR reads through MiXCR, one entry per CDR3 protein. The sample consists of around 480,000 distinct CDR3 sequences, about 15% of them appearing once. This clonotype was recorded many times. Antigen unknown. V shed 1 base and J 6 bases; nucleotides not matched to a gene: 8. This CDR3 is 15 amino acids long. CDR1 is SGDLS, CDR2 YYNGEE, per germline. This receptor was taken from a man aged 45 to 70 who received an inactivated influenza vaccine. The chain couples TRBV9 to TRBJ2-7; 9 bases align to TRBD2. The material sequenced was CD4+ T cells sorted from PBMCs, taken about 24 months after vaccination. CDR3 sequence (DNA): TGTGCCAGCAGCGTACTCAGCGGGGGGTTTGGCGAGCAGTACTTC. Translated, it gives CASSVLSGGFGEQYF.